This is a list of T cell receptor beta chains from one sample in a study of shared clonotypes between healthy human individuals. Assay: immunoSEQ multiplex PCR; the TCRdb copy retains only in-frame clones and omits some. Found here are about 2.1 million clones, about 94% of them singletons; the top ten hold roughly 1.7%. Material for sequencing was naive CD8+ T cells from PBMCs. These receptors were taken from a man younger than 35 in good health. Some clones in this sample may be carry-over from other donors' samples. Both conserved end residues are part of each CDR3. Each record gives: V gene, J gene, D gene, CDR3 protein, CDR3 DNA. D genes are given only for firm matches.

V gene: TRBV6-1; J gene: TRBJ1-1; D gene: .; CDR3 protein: CASSEYTEAFF; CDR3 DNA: TGTGCCAGCAGTGAGTACACTGAAGCTTTCTTT
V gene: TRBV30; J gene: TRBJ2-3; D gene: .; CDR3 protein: CAWSWIVTPFTDTQYF; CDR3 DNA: TGTGCCTGGAGTTGGATTGTTACCCCTTTCACAGATACGCAGTATTTT
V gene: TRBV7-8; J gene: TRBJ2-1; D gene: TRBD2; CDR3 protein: CASSPPRSGRNYNEQFF; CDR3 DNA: TGTGCCAGCAGCCCCCCCCGAAGCGGGAGGAACTACAATGAGCAGTTCTTC
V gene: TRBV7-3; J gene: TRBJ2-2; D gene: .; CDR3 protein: CASSSSGASTGELFF; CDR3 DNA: TGTGCCAGCAGCTCCTCCGGGGCGAGCACCGGGGAGCTGTTTTTT
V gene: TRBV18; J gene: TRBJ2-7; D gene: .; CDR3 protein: CASSPPETPYEQYF; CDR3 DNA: TGTGCCAGCTCACCACCTGAGACCCCCTACGAGCAGTACTTC
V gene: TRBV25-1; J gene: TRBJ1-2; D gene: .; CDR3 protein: CASSESGAYGYTF; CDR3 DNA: TGTGCCAGCAGCGAATCAGGGGCCTATGGCTACACCTTC
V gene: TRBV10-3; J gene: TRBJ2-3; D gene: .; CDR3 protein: CAISKGSWDTDTQYF; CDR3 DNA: TGTGCCATCAGCAAGGGGAGCTGGGATACAGATACGCAGTATTTT
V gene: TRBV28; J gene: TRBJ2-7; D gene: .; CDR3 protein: CASRSDGAYEQYF; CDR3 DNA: TGTGCCAGCAGGAGCGACGGAGCCTACGAGCAGTACTTC
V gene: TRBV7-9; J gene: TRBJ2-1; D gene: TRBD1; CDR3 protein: CASSSRRGTAYNEQFF; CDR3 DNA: TGTGCCAGCAGCTCTAGAAGGGGGACAGCCTACAATGAGCAGTTCTTC
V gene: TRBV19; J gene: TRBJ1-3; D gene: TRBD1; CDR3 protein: CASSKEPGQFSGNTIYF; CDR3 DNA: TGTGCCAGTAGTAAAGAACCGGGACAGTTCTCTGGAAACACCATATATTTT
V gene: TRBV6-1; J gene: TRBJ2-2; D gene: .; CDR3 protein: CASRATLQNTGELFF; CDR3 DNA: TGTGCCAGCAGGGCCACTCTACAGAACACCGGGGAGCTGTTTTTT
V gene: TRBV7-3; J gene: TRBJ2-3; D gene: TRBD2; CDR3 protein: CASSLTGTSGSRTDTQYF; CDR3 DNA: TGTGCCAGCAGCTTAACTGGGACTAGCGGGAGTAGGACAGATACGCAGTATTTT
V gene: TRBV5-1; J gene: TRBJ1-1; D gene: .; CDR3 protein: CASSLGTWDTEAFF; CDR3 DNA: TGCGCCAGCAGCTTGGGGACCTGGGACACTGAAGCTTTCTTT
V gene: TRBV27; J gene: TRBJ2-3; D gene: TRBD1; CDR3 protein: CASSYKTGTGADTQYF; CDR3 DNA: TGTGCCAGCAGCTACAAAACCGGGACAGGGGCAGATACGCAGTATTTT
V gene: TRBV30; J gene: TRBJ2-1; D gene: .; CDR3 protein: CAWGRGTYNEQFF; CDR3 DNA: TGTGCCTGGGGCCGGGGAACCTACAATGAGCAGTTCTTC
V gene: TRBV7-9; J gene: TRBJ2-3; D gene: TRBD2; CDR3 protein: CASTLGLVADTQYF; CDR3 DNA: TGTGCCAGCACGCTTGGACTAGTCGCAGATACGCAGTATTTT